This T cell receptor (beta chain) came from a study of T-cell reconstitution after alpha-beta-depleted transplantation in children. V gave up 3 bases and J gave up 0 bases, with 7 bases separating them. CDR1 is SGDLS, CDR2 YYNGEE, per germline. This CDR3 has 13 residues. Preparation of the TCRbeta library involved a method that used unique molecular identifiers. TCRdb re-derived calls from the PCR reads in MiXCR, one entry per CDR3 protein. The repertoire holds about 400,000 distinct CDR3 sequences, with over 20% as singletons. This clonotype occurred many times. The sequenced sample was PBMCs from the stem cell graft donor, obtained from the stem cell graft. This clonotype originated in a human donor who donated a stem cell graft to a child with acute myeloid leukemia. The V call is TRBV9, the J call TRBJ2-7; D tentatively reads TRBD1 or TRBD2 (5 bases each). CDR3 in amino acids: CASSGGASYEQYF. The CDR3 coding sequence is TGTGCCAGCAGCGGAGGGGCCTCCTACGAGCAGTACTTC.